One and the same sample provided the 13 T cell receptor beta chains below, sequenced in a study of blood T cell repertoires in COVID-19 (dated by TCRdb to about 2020). The receptor library was made with the immunoSEQ multiplex PCR assay. TCRdb carries this immuneACCESS record with in-frame sequences only. Its versions omit some clonotypes, under half of them owing to an unresolved V gene in the studies checked, with the rest unexplained. Counted in this sample were roughly 150,000 clones; around four fifths of them appeared once. The leading ten clones occupy about 19% of the sample. Sequencing was performed on peripheral blood. These receptors all come from a woman in her 70s who had recovered from COVID-19.

This clone was observed a single time. The chain joins TRBV7-9 to TRBJ2-7, with TRBD1 matching over 10 bases. Trimming removed 5 bases from V and 2 bases from J; junction bases left unmatched: 3. The CDR3 runs to 14 residues. Germline lookup yields CDR1 SEHNR and CDR2 FQNEAQ (reference sequence). CDR3 region: CASSVGQGTYEQYF. CDR3 DNA: TGTGCCAGCAGCGTGGGACAGGGGACCTACGAGCAGTACTTC.

The J gene is TRBJ1-3, the V gene TRBV9; D uncertain. In germline, CDR1 is SGDLS, CDR2 YYNGEE. This CDR3 is 15 amino acids long. V lost 4 bases and J lost 0, with 11 bases in between. The CDR3 here is CASSTGLTSGNTIYF. The CDR3 coding sequence is TGTGCCAGCAGCACCGGACTGACCTCTGGAAACACCATATATTTT.

The chain has TRBV9 and TRBJ2-7; 11 nucleotides align to TRBD1. The V segment lost 0 bases and the J segment 6 bases; nucleotides outside the gene matches: 2. The CDR3 is 14 residues long. CDR1 SGDLS and CDR2 YYNGEE come from the germline V gene. The CDR3 protein is CASSVVGQGGEQYF. In DNA form, the CDR3 reads TGTGCCAGCAGCGTAGTGGGACAGGGGGGCGAGCAGTACTTC. The full variable domain, completed using reference TRBV9 and TRBJ2-7, is DSGVTQTPKHLITATGQRVTLRCSPRSGDLSVYWYQQSLDQGLQFLIQYYNGEERAKGNILERFSAQQFPDLHSELNLSSLELGDSALYFCASSVVGQGGEQYFGPGTRLTVT.

The chain links TRBV18 to TRBJ1-2; a weak D match, TRBD1 (5 bases). CDR3 length: 13 residues. CDR1 and CDR2 (germline): KGHSH, LQKENI. V was cut by 0 bases and J by 6 bases, with 8 bases left in between. The DNA of the CDR3 is TGTGCCAGCTCACCACCAGGGGAGGATGGCTACACCTTC. Its protein product is CASSPPGEDGYTF.

This chain joins TRBV4-1 and TRBJ1-1; D is undetermined. V was clipped by 0 bases and J by 10 bases, with 6 bases between them. Germline V CDR1 and CDR2: MGHRA, YSYEKL. The CDR3 extends over 11 amino acids. DNA of the CDR3: TGCGCCAGCAGCCAAGAGGGCCGAGCTTTCTTT. Residues: CASSQEGRAFF.

The V and J genes are TRBV7-9 and TRBJ2-3; weak D call: TRBD2 (5 bases). The CDR3 has 15 amino acids. Trimming stripped 5 bases from V and 0 bases from J, with 12 bases between. The germline V gene encodes CDR1 SEHNR and CDR2 FQNEAQ (reference sequence). The chain's CDR3 is CASSLGPGSTDTQYF. The CDR3 DNA reads as TGTGCCAGCAGCCTAGGACCGGGGAGCACAGATACGCAGTATTTT.

The chain couples TRBV3-1 (or the pseudogene TRBV3-2) to TRBJ1-1; D ambiguous. Trimming took 4 bases from V and 4 from J, leaving 10 bases between them. The CDR3 has 13 residues. Germline V gene lookup returns CDR1 LGHDT and CDR2 YNNKEL (reference sequence). The CDR3 DNA sequence: TGTGCCAGCAGCCCAACGGCAGGCACTGAAGCTTTCTTT. It specifies CASSPTAGTEAFF.

Points on this clone: The germline gene is not matched at one end of the junction; a read error may be the cause. This chain's CDR3 is CASGPRQTSNNSPLHF. In nucleotides, the CDR3 is TGTGCCAGCGGGCCCAGGCAGACCTCCAATAATTCACCCCTCCACTTT. The chain links TRBV18 to TRBJ1-6; D remains ambiguous. This CDR3 is 16 amino acids long. Germline loops: CDR1 KGHSH, CDR2 LQKENI. Looking up the rest from reference TRBV18 and TRBJ1-6 gives the full variable domain: NAGVMQNPRHLVRRRGQEARLRCSPMKGHSHVYWYRQLPEEGLKFMVYLQKENIIDESGMPKERFSAEFPKEGPSILRIQQVVRGDSAAYFCASGPRQTSNNSPLHFGNGTRLTVT.

The chain is built from TRBV11-3 and TRBJ2-1, with D possibly matching TRBD2 (5 bases). V was trimmed by 1 base and J by 6 bases, leaving 10 bases between them. The CDR3 contains 14 residues. Germline loops: CDR1 SGHNT, CDR2 YENEEA. In DNA form, the CDR3 reads TGTGCCAGCAGCTTAGGAGCGGACCGCAATGAGCAGTTCTTC. Translation gives CASSLGADRNEQFF.

This chain links TRBV2 with TRBJ1-5, with D unresolved. The CDR3 spans 15 residues. V lost 1 base to trimming and J lost 6 bases, with 13 bases between them. The germline gives CDR1 SNHLY, CDR2 FYNNEI. The CDR3 coding sequence is TGTGCCAGCAGTGAAGGGGCTATCTCAAGTCAGCCCCAGCATTTT. It yields the protein CASSEGAISSQPQHF.

J is TRBJ2-3 and V is TRBV7-3, with TRBD1 identical over 9 bases. Germline loops: CDR1 SGHTA, CDR2 FQGTGA. J was trimmed by 6 bases and V by 4 bases; bases with no gene match: 11. The CDR3 loop spans 16 amino acids. The CDR3 is CASSSKGGQGGDTQYF. CDR3 coding DNA: TGTGCCAGCAGCTCCAAAGGGGGACAGGGAGGTGATACGCAGTATTTT. Based on the CDR3 plus reference TRBV7-3 and TRBJ2-3, the full variable domain is GAGVSQTPSNKVTEKGKYVELRCDPISGHTALYWYRQSLGQGPEFLIYFQGTGAADDSGLPNDRFFAVRPEGSVSTLKIQRTERGDSAVYLCASSSKGGQGGDTQYFGPGTRLTVL.

The chain couples TRBV18 to TRBJ1-6; 8 bases match TRBD1. Trimming at V came to 3 bases and at J to 7 bases, leaving 8 bases not matched to a gene. Looked up from germline, CDR1 is KGHSH and CDR2 is LQKENI. This CDR3 is built from 16 residues. The CDR3 region is CASSPLPDRGNSPLHF. The DNA of the CDR3 is TGTGCCAGCTCACCCCTACCAGACAGGGGAAATTCACCCCTCCACTTT.

This clone was detected once. V is TRBV12-5 and J is TRBJ2-5, with 11 bases lining up with TRBD2. This CDR3 has 19 residues. After removal of 2 bases from V and 7 bases from J, the junction contained 18 bases not matched to a gene. Germline values: CDR1 LGHNT, CDR2 FRNRAP. CDR3 loop: CASGLIPDGTSGDPVTQYF. In nucleotides, the CDR3 is TGTGCTAGTGGTTTGATACCCGACGGGACTAGCGGAGATCCGGTGACCCAGTACTTC.